This T cell receptor (beta chain) was retrieved from a study of cytomegalovirus exposure and HLA in healthy donors (dated by TCRdb to the late 2010s). Background for the entire study: An earlier analysis of some 620 of the donors reported about 300 Gb of sequence data and some 110 million unique TCR beta sequences obtained from about 179 million T cells. Roughly 300 gigabases of sequencing data and approximately 92 million unique TCR sequences made up an early release that covered over 550 HLA-typed donors. Among the roughly 400 genotyped donors, around 81% belonged to the genetic ancestry cluster associated with self-reported Caucasian donors. The aim of the study was to test whether cataloging public T cell receptors could identify signatures of past pathogen exposure. The T cell repertoires of 666 subjects were profiled by immunosequencing and related to cytomegalovirus serostatus. Besides the first cohort of under 700 subjects, a separate validation cohort made up of 120 different subjects was used. To predict cytomegalovirus infection status, the study combined high-throughput TCR immunosequencing, statistical association of individual TCRs with disease status, and machine learning. To study patterns of TCR occurrence, a later analysis re-analyzed previously published TCR beta repertoires from several hundred donors and added high-resolution HLA genotyping. Rather than drawing on any new phenotypic data, the later analysis identified candidate immune exposures from TCR beta sequences and the way those sequences occurred across donors. An earlier analysis of fewer than 700 of the donors applied high-throughput TCR beta sequencing to assess whether each TCR beta V gene segment acted as functional or pseudogenic. Alongside the repertoire data, information on donor age, sex, ethnicity and CMV serostatus was compiled. In a later genetic analysis, genome-wide SNP genotypes for about 65% of the 666 donors were used, and that subset was treated as a discovery cohort. Every repertoire in the discovery cohort had been generated on one and the same sequencing platform. Class I and class II HLA loci were covered by the typing at four-digit resolution. The number of donors typed differed by locus, with 629-630 for A, B, C, DRB1 and DQB1, more than 500 for DQA1, over 600 for DPA1, and some 440 for DPB1. About 5 DR-DQ haplotypes were handled as single units for association and clustering, since linkage in the cohort was strong. Among 398 genotyped donors of the cohort, an average of roughly 240,000 unique TCR beta nucleotide sequences were sequenced per donor, 15% to 20% of them non-productive.

Libraries were constructed by the immunoSEQ multiplex PCR assay. For the multiplex PCR, a mixture combining 60 forward primers for TCR Vbeta segments and 13 reverse primers for TCR Jbeta segments was used. The CDR3 region of rearranged TCR beta genes was amplified from genomic DNA by a multiplex PCR assay. The amplified TCR beta libraries were sequenced on the Illumina HiSeq System as 87-base-pair reads. The authors' pipeline ran thus. In a later analysis, some 80 million unique TCR beta chains were counted across the 500 to 850 repertoires, and around 11 million of these chains were shared by at least two donors. To remove PCR and sequencing errors, raw reads were error-corrected and collapsed into unique sequences using a nearest-neighbor algorithm that merged closely related sequences. Alignment of CDR3 sequences to IMGT reference sequences was used to assign V, D and J gene segments. For a sequence to be retained, a match of at least six nucleotides to both a V gene segment and a J gene segment was required. Rearrangements were called productive when the CDR3 lacked stop codons and stayed in frame with V and J; all others were non-productive. CDR3 was defined according to IMGT convention as the region running from the second conserved V-encoded cysteine to the conserved J-encoded phenylalanine. The earlier analysis of 500 to 600 of the donors excluded sequences that lacked an unambiguous match to a single V gene segment. In an earlier analysis of several hundred of the donors, a V segment was called functional when productive rearrangements were above 56.7%, and segregating when the standard deviation between donors exceeded 5%. A statistical classification framework was developed to diagnose cytomegalovirus status using the catalog of TCR beta chain sequences. A later analysis assigned V and J genes by comparing TCR nucleotide sequences with IMGT/GENE-DB human TR gene sequences. Using the TCRdist pipeline, a later analysis assigned CDR3 sequences along with most-parsimonious VDJ recombination scenarios. A later analysis defined each TCR beta chain by its CDR3 amino acid sequence plus V-gene family, and excluded reads lacking a unique V-gene family. To address suspected cross-contamination and a sequencing artifact, a later analysis removed several hundred highly shared, low-generation-probability nucleotide sequences. In a later analysis, a clonal expansion index for each public chain was calculated from normalized within-repertoire ranks of inferred template counts. In a later analysis, generation probabilities were computed using a VDJ recombination model fitted to out-of-frame rearrangements, and the results were checked against IGoR. Hypergeometric tests were used in a later analysis to score TCR-TCR, TCR-HLA and TCR-CMV co-occurrence, with a repertoire-size bias correction applied to the TCR pairs. In a later analysis, false discovery rates were estimated by permuting HLA or CMV assignments 20 times. In a later analysis, co-occurring TCRs were grouped using DBSCAN, and TCRdist sequence similarity was added for clustering within HLA-allele-positive subsets. Co-occurrence clustering excluded repertoires with fewer than 30,000 or more than 120,000 public chains, plus five with anomalous nucleotide sharing. TCRdb took this table from immuneACCESS and kept in-frame rearrangements with V and J called. Such tables lack part of the clones; where checked against another copy, unresolved V genes explain under half of the gap, and the rest is unexplained. The D gene and trimming were derived from the DNA, and the V and J assignments and clone size from that table. Here the sample has some 140,000 clones; approximately 62% occur a single time. The ten largest clones represent approximately 1.7% of the sample.

CDR1 SGHAT and CDR2 FQDESV were looked up in the germline V gene (reference sequence). There are 15 amino acids in the CDR3, from cysteine to phenylalanine inclusive. Only CDR3 DNA remains: 45 bases, in frame from the first base. The germline V end is reduced by 5 bases and the J end by 0 bases; junction bases left unmatched: 5. This clone turned up a few times. What antigen it recognizes has not been identified. No per-base quality is available; no much larger clone lies one base away. Beyond this particular receptor, the publication reports: The only immune exposure information available for the cohort was CMV serostatus. Correlated functional status among segregating V segments might be attributable to linkage disequilibrium, but an unknown experimental factor could not be ruled out. Assigning TCR associations to individual alleles was difficult when HLA alleles, especially DR and DQ, strongly co-occurred. In a later analysis, most CMV-associated TCR beta chains were found to appear HLA-restricted, with HLA associations seemingly driven largely by CMV exposure. Across donors, most TCR sequences were observed very rarely, whereas some public TCRs were present in many individuals. Because HLA typing was missing for some donors at each locus, association tests included only the typed subset. According to a later analysis, parvovirus B19, influenza, CMV and Epstein-Barr virus appeared linked to several top co-occurrence clusters. Compared with equally common non-associated chains, HLA-associated TCR beta chains in a later analysis were more clonally expanded and had lower generation probabilities. According to a later analysis, TCR association rates differed among HLA loci, with DRB1 alleles showing the most associated TCRs and HLA-C alleles showing the fewest. In a later genetic analysis, a missense DCLRE1C variant was associated with V-gene and J-gene trimming of TCR beta chains, and the association was replicated in an independent cohort. The classifier was reported to diagnose cytomegalovirus status with high specificity and sensitivity in both the original cohort and the validation cohort. This cohort had only TCR beta chains sequenced, and the lack of alpha or paired-chain data limited which features could be detected. In the study, around 150 TCR beta chains were listed as associated with cytomegalovirus. A cluster of highly shared sequence variants was judged likely to represent a technical artifact of the sequencing pipeline. Seventeen rarely observed V segments, including chromosome 9 orphons, were excluded from the earlier analysis of about 600 of the donors because counts were too low. A further reported finding was that TCR beta sequences accurately predicted the HLA-A and HLA-B alleles for most subjects in the first cohort. Three of the identified cytomegalovirus-associated TCR beta chains were confirmed in vitro to be specific for cytomegalovirus antigens. Specific HLA alleles were associated with 18,000 or so TCR beta sequences at a false discovery rate of 0.05 in a later analysis. Some IMGT-functional V segments, including TRBV6-2 and TRBV6-3, could not be told apart with the 87-base-pair reads, so those segments were excluded. Roughly uniform sequencing depth across donors was assumed in presence/absence analyses, although this assumption may not hold. In an earlier analysis of some 500 of the donors, most TCR beta V segments appeared in productive rearrangements about 90% or about 30% of the time, broadly matching IMGT annotations. It was suggested by the authors that the approach could potentially be generalized to other disease states and immunological phenotypes. According to a later genetic analysis, donors in an Asian-associated ancestry cluster had fewer N-insertions in productive TCRs than the approximately 710-donor mean.

The cohort comprised 670 or so healthy bone marrow donors. Cohort members were all nominally healthy when sampled, although unrecorded immune exposures were likely present. CMV serostatus was recorded as positive for some 300 and negative for about half of the 666 cohort members, whereas no CMV serostatus was recorded for the donor in question. A peripheral blood sample was collected from each donor, and TCR beta sequencing was performed on peripheral blood mononuclear cells. Genomic DNA extraction from the blood cell samples was performed with the Qiagen DNeasy Blood Extraction Kit. The receptor chain draws on TRBV11-1 and TRBJ2-3; TRBD2 aligns with 7 central bases. The sample taken for sequencing was PBMCs. The source of this sequence is a human donor in good health. The sequenced DNA: TGTGCCAGCAGCACTAGCGCTACTAGCACAGATACGCAGTATTTT. It codes for CASSTSATSTDTQYF.